The 26 T cell receptor beta chains below all came from one sample that was sequenced in a study of blood T cell repertoires in COVID-19. Repertoires were generated with immunoSEQ multiplex PCR, while TCRdb's copy carries only in-frame clones and drops some. The table records roughly 120,000 clones, roughly 89% of them present only once. The sequencing sample was made of peripheral blood. The receptors were gathered from a woman aged 45-65 years with acute or convalescent COVID-19.

In nucleotides, the CDR3 is TGTGCCAGCAGTTACGGGGCGACAGGGGGAAATCAGCCCCAGCATTTT. Its protein is CASSYGATGGNQPQHF. The chain recombines TRBV6-2 or TRBV6-3 with TRBJ1-5, with TRBD1 identical over 9 bases. The CDR3 runs 16 residues. Germline assignment: CDR1 MNHEY and CDR2 SVGEGT. Trimming removed 2 bases from V and 4 bases from J; junction bases left unmatched: 6.

The rearrangement links TRBV19 to TRBJ2-3; D may be TRBD1 (5 bases). V was shortened by 5 bases and J by 1 base, with 7 bases between the two germline ends. In germline, CDR1 is LNHDA, CDR2 SQIVND (reference sequence). There are 13 residues in the CDR3. CDR3 coding DNA: TGTGCCAGTAGTTCACAGGGCACAGATACGCAGTATTTT. It encodes CASSSQGTDTQYF.

This clone has only one observation. CDR3: CASSQTSGGIPTYNEQFF. CDR3 bases: TGTGCCAGCAGCCAAACTAGCGGGGGGATTCCCACCTACAATGAGCAGTTCTTC. This chain uses TRBV11-2 with TRBJ2-1, with TRBD2 matching over 12 bases. Losses at the gene ends were 5 bases for V and 2 bases for J; bases not matched to a gene: 10. The CDR3 spans 18 residues. The germline V gene has CDR1 SGHAT and CDR2 FQNNGV.

This sequence joins TRBV6-5 and TRBJ1-5; TRBD1 is a possible D gene (6 bases). V was clipped by 9 bases and J by 5 bases, with 14 bases between them. Germline V gene lookup returns CDR1 MNHEY and CDR2 SVGAGI. This CDR3 has 13 residues. The chain's CDR3 is CASRRGPHQPQHF. The CDR3 region has the DNA TGTGCCAGTCGCAGGGGTCCTCATCAGCCCCAGCATTTT.

The chain couples TRBV2 to TRBJ1-1; weak D call: TRBD1 (5 bases). V was trimmed by 7 bases and J by 11 bases, leaving 14 bases between them. The CDR3 spans 11 residues. Looked up from germline, CDR1 is SNHLY and CDR2 is FYNNEI. The CDR3 here is CASKIVGGAFF. The CDR3 DNA sequence: TGTGCCAGCAAAATAGTCGGGGGGGCTTTCTTT.

V gene TRBV2 combines with J gene TRBJ2-7, with a tentative D call TRBD2 (7 bases). This CDR3 spans 15 amino acids. Trimming left V 4 bases short and J 4 bases short, with 17 bases between. In germline, CDR1 is SNHLY, CDR2 FYNNEI. The CDR3 loop reads CASSAMRGGYYEQYF. CDR3 DNA sequence: TGTGCCAGCAGTGCGATGAGGGGGGGCTATTACGAGCAGTACTTC.

The chain combines TRBV24-1 with TRBJ1-1, with unresolved D. This CDR3 contains 13 residues. Trimming took off 4 bases at V and 11 bases at J, with 16 bases between the two ends. Germline V CDR1 and CDR2: KGHDR, SFDVKD. CDR3 coding DNA: TGTGCCACCAGTGACCATCTCTTGGGCCGCGCTTTCTTT. This codes for CATSDHLLGRAFF.

The rearrangement uses TRBV9 and TRBJ2-3, with a tentative D call TRBD1 (5 bases). The CDR3 runs to 14 residues. In germline, CDR1 is SGDLS, CDR2 YYNGEE. The ends were cut back, 3 bases at V and 2 bases at J, with 10 bases in the middle. The CDR3 is CASSGGAPTDTQYF. CDR3 sequence (DNA): TGTGCCAGCAGCGGGGGCGCCCCCACAGATACGCAGTATTTT.

This clone was observed once. V usage is TRBV3-1 (or the pseudogene TRBV3-2) and J usage is TRBJ1-6; a weak D match, TRBD1 (5 bases). In germline, CDR1 is LGHDT, CDR2 YNNKEL (reference sequence). V was pared by 0 bases and J by 9 bases, with 12 bases between. The CDR3 totals 15 residues. The chain's CDR3 is CASSQDSQGSSPLHF. The CDR3 bases are TGTGCCAGCAGCCAAGACTCCCAGGGTAGTTCACCCCTCCACTTT.

This chain uses TRBV6-2 or TRBV6-3 with TRBJ2-3; D gene uncertain. Per the germline V gene, CDR1 is MNHEY and CDR2 is SVGEGT. The ends were cut back, 5 bases at V and 0 bases at J, with 6 bases in the middle. The CDR3 spans 13 residues. CDR3 sequence: CASSIQSTDTQYF. CDR3 DNA: TGTGCCAGCAGTATACAGAGCACAGATACGCAGTATTTT.

The chain carries TRBV18 and TRBJ1-1; tentative D call: TRBD1 (5 bases). V was shortened by 3 bases and J by 0 bases, with 17 bases between the two germline ends. Germline CDR1 is KGHSH and CDR2 is LQKENI. This CDR3 has 17 amino acids. As DNA, the CDR3 is TGTGCCAGCTCACCTAGTCGTTCAGGGTGGATGAACACTGAAGCTTTCTTT. It specifies CASSPSRSGWMNTEAFF.

This clone was picked up one time. This sequence joins TRBV2 and TRBJ2-7; the D gene is possibly TRBD1 (5 bases). The CDR3 consists of 13 residues. With 8 bases removed from V and 3 bases from J, the gap between germline ends came to 14 bases. CDR1 is SNHLY and CDR2 is FYNNEI in the germline V gene. The chain's CDR3 is CASFRDSSYEQYF. CDR3 coding DNA: TGTGCCAGCTTCCGAGACAGCAGCTACGAGCAGTACTTC.

This clone was picked up one time. The J gene is TRBJ2-5, the V gene TRBV28; no reliable D call. Germline lookup yields CDR1 MDHEN and CDR2 SYDVKM. The V gene lost 8 bases and the J gene lost 2 bases, with 12 bases spanning the gap. This CDR3 comprises 13 residues. CDR3 loop: CASARTEQETQYF. CDR3 DNA: TGTGCCAGCGCGCGCACAGAACAAGAGACCCAGTACTTC.

This rearrangement joins TRBV29-1 to TRBJ2-5; 12 positions match TRBD1. Germline CDR1 SQVTM, CDR2 ANQGSEA. V lost 4 bases, J lost 5 bases, and 5 bases stayed unmatched. This CDR3 has 14 amino acids. As DNA, the CDR3 is TGCAGCGTTGTGGGACAGGGGGCGCCTGAGACCCAGTACTTC. Amino acid sequence: CSVVGQGAPETQYF. The whole variable domain, remainder taken from reference TRBV29-1 and TRBJ2-5, is SAVISQKPSRDICQRGTSLTIQCQVDSQVTMMFWYRQQPGQSLTLIATANQGSEATYESGFVIDKFPISRPNLTFSTLTVSNMSPEDSSIYLCSVVGQGAPETQYFGPGTRLLVL.

The chain links TRBV7-2 to TRBJ2-2; 8 bases agree with TRBD1. The CDR3 length is 16 residues. Germline V gives CDR1 SGHTA, CDR2 FQGNSA. The V gene end was trimmed by 7 bases and the J gene end by 6 bases; junction bases not matched to a gene: 13. Written as DNA, the CDR3 is TGTGCCAGCACCCAGAGGAAACAGGGGGAGGCCGGGGAGCTGTTTTTT. Amino acids: CASTQRKQGEAGELFF.

This clone was observed a few times. The rearrangement links TRBV5-1 to TRBJ1-4; 9 nucleotides line up with TRBD1. CDR1 and CDR2 from the germline V gene are SGHRS and YFSETQ. V lost 4 bases to trimming and J lost 7 bases; unmatched junction nucleotides: 5. The CDR3 loop spans 14 amino acids. This CDR3 reads CASSPGTGREKLFF. As DNA, the CDR3 is TGCGCCAGCAGCCCCGGGACAGGGCGTGAAAAACTGTTTTTT. Variable domain in full (rest from reference TRBV5-1 and TRBJ1-4): KAGVTQTPRYLIKTRGQQVTLSCSPISGHRSVSWYQQTPGQGLQFLFEYFSETQRNKGNFPGRFSGRQFSNSRSEMNVSTLELGDSALYLCASSPGTGREKLFFGSGTQLSVL.

The genes are TRBV19 and TRBJ2-6; 9 nucleotides agree with TRBD1. Per germline, CDR1 LNHDA and CDR2 SQIVND (reference sequence). With 5 bases clipped from V and 0 bases from J, the junction kept 5 bases outside the gene matches. The CDR3 loop spans 17 amino acids. The CDR3 region is CASSRQGGPSGANVLTF. The CDR3, as DNA: TGTGCCAGTAGTCGACAGGGGGGCCCCTCTGGGGCCAACGTCCTGACTTTC.

CDR3 in amino acids: CASSLNSQGAYNEQFF. CDR3 DNA sequence: TGCGCCAGCAGCTTAAATAGCCAGGGGGCTTACAATGAGCAGTTCTTC. V is TRBV5-1 and J is TRBJ2-1; 8 positions agree with TRBD1. The CDR3 length is 16 residues. Germline CDR1 SGHRS, CDR2 YFSETQ. After removal of 2 bases from V and 4 bases from J, the junction contained 8 bases not matched to a gene.

The chain couples TRBV6-5 to TRBJ1-4; 7 nucleotides align to TRBD1. Germline CDR1 is MNHEY and CDR2 is SVGAGI. Trimming at V came to 2 bases and at J to 4 bases, leaving 7 bases not matched to a gene. The CDR3 spans 16 residues. CDR3 loop: CASSYPTGAVNEKLFF. The CDR3, as DNA: TGTGCCAGCAGTTACCCTACAGGGGCGGTTAATGAAAAACTGTTTTTT.

The chain couples TRBV7-3 to TRBJ2-2, with D maybe TRBD2 (6 bases). The V and J ends lost 4 bases and 1 base respectively, with 19 bases between them. CDR3 length: 18 residues. Germline assignment: CDR1 SGHTA and CDR2 FQGTGA. The CDR3 protein is CASSSYPRRAGNTGELFF. In DNA, the CDR3 is TGTGCCAGCAGCTCATATCCCAGGAGGGCCGGGAACACCGGGGAGCTGTTTTTT.

The gene calls are TRBV10-2 and TRBJ1-5, with TRBD1 matching 7 bases. V shed 7 bases, J shed 3 bases, and the junction held 6 bases outside the gene matches. The CDR3 is made up of 14 amino acids. Germline assignment: CDR1 WSHSY and CDR2 SAAADI. The CDR3 region is CASNDRASNQPQHF. CDR3 coding DNA: TGCGCCAGCAACGACAGGGCTTCCAATCAGCCCCAGCATTTT.

This chain joins TRBV7-3 and TRBJ1-1, with D unresolved. There are 13 residues in the CDR3. Per the germline V gene, CDR1 is SGHTA and CDR2 is FQGTGA. Trimming removed 2 bases at V and 0 bases at J, with 4 bases between. CDR3 amino acids: CASSLEVNTEAFF. DNA of the CDR3: TGTGCCAGCAGCTTAGAGGTGAACACTGAAGCTTTCTTT.

This chain connects TRBV29-1 to TRBJ2-7, with TRBD1 matching over 11 bases. The junction had 6 bases not matched to a gene; V was cut back by 3 bases and J by 5 bases. CDR3 length: 14 residues. Germline-derived CDR1 and CDR2 are SQVTM and ANQGSEA. CDR3 protein: CSVDRGQGVNEQYF. The CDR3 bases are TGCAGCGTTGACCGGGGACAGGGGGTTAACGAGCAGTACTTC.

This clone was observed a handful of times. This chain links TRBV6-2 or TRBV6-3 with TRBJ2-7, with TRBD1 identical over 9 bases. CDR1 and CDR2 from the germline V gene are MNHEY and SVGEGT. Trimming at V came to 4 bases and at J to 3 bases, leaving 7 bases not matched to a gene. This CDR3 is 15 amino acids long. CDR3 in DNA: TGTGCCAGCAGTTCGATACAGGGGGCCCACTACGAGCAGTACTTC. Amino acid sequence: CASSSIQGAHYEQYF.

The chain joins TRBV11-2 to TRBJ1-2; D is unclear. Germline loops: CDR1 SGHAT, CDR2 FQNNGV. V lost 1 base to trimming and J lost 4 bases, with 13 bases between them. CDR3 length equals 15 residues. CDR3 nucleotides: TGTGCCAGCAGCTTAGGACAAACCTCTACCTATGGCTACACCTTC. This codes for CASSLGQTSTYGYTF.

The rearrangement joins TRBV9 to TRBJ1-2; TRBD1 is a possible D gene (6 bases). The CDR3 has 15 amino acids. V dropped 0 bases and J dropped 5 bases, with 14 bases sitting between them. Germline CDR1 is SGDLS and CDR2 is YYNGEE. In DNA, the CDR3 is TGTGCCAGCAGCGTAGAGGCGGGGGGGCTTTATGGCTACACCTTC. Its translation is CASSVEAGGLYGYTF. The whole variable domain, remainder taken from reference TRBV9 and TRBJ1-2, is DSGVTQTPKHLITATGQRVTLRCSPRSGDLSVYWYQQSLDQGLQFLIQYYNGEERAKGNILERFSAQQFPDLHSELNLSSLELGDSALYFCASSVEAGGLYGYTFGSGTRLTVV.